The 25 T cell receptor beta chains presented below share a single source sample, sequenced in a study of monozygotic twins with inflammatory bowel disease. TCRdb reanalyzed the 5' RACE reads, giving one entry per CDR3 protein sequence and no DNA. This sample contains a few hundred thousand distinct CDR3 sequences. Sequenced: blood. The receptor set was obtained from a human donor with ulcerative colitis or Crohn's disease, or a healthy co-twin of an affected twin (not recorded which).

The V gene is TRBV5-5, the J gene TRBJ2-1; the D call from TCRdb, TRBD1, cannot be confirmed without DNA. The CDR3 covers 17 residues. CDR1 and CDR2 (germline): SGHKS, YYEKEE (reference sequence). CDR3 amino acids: CASSLRQLTGSYNEQFF.

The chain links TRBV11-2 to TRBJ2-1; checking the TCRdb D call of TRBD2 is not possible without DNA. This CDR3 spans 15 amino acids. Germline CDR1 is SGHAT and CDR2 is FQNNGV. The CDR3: CASSLRSGGAGEQFF.

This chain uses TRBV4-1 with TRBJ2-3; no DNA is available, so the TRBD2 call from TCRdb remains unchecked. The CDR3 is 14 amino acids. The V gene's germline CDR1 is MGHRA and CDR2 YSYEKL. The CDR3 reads CASSRARHLDTQYF.

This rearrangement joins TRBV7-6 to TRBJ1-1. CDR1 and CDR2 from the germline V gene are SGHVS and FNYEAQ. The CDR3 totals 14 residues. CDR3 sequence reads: CASSPNWVLTEAFF.

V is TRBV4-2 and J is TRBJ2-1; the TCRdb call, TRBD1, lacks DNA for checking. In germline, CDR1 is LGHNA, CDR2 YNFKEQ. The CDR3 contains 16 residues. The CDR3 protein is CASSQQPGQGYNEQFF.

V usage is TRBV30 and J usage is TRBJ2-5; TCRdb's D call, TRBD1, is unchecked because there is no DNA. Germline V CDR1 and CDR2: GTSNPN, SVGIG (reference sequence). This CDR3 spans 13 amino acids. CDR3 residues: CAWETGGSRAQYF.

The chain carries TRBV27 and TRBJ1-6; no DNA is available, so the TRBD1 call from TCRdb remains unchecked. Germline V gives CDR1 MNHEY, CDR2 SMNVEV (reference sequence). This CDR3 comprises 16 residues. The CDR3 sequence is CASSPDRGRGNAPLHF.

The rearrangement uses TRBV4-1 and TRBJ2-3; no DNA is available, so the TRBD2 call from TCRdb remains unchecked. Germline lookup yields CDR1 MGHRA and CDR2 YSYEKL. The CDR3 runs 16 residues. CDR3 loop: CASSHRLAGGTDTQYF.

The CDR3: CASSPLDRVNPYEQYF. This chain joins TRBV4-2 and TRBJ2-7; with no DNA, the TCRdb D assignment of TRBD1 cannot be verified. Germline CDR1 and CDR2: LGHNA and YNFKEQ. The CDR3 has 16 amino acids.

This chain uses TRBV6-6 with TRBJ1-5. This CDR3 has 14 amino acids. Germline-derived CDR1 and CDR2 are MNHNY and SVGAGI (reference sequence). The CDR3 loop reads CASSYSKSNQPQHF.

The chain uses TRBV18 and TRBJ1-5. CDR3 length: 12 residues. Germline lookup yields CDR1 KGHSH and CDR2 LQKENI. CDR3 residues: CASSRGGEPQHF. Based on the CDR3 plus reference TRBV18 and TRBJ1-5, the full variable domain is NAGVMQNPRHLVRRRGQEARLRCSPMKGHSHVYWYRQLPEEGLKFMVYLQKENIIDESGMPKERFSAEFPKEGPSILRIQQVVRGDSAAYFCASSRGGEPQHFGDGTRLSIL.

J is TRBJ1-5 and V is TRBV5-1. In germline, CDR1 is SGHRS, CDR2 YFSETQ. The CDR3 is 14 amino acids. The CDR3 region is CASSLYGLNQPQHF.

This chain's CDR3 is CASSPSQGSSYNEQFF. V usage is TRBV18 and J usage is TRBJ2-1; TCRdb selects TRBD1, and the lack of DNA leaves this call unchecked. This CDR3 has 16 amino acids. Germline values: CDR1 KGHSH, CDR2 LQKENI. The full variable domain, completed using reference TRBV18 and TRBJ2-1, is NAGVMQNPRHLVRRRGQEARLRCSPMKGHSHVYWYRQLPEEGLKFMVYLQKENIIDESGMPKERFSAEFPKEGPSILRIQQVVRGDSAAYFCASSPSQGSSYNEQFFGPGTRLTVL.

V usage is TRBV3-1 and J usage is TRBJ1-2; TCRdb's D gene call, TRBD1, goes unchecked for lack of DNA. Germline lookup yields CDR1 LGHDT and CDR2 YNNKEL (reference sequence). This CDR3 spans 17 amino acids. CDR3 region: CASALDLGTASNYGYTF.

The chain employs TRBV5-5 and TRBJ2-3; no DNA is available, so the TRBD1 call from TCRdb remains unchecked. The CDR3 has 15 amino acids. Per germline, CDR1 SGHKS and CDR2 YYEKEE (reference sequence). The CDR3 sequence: CASSESGQGTDTQYF.

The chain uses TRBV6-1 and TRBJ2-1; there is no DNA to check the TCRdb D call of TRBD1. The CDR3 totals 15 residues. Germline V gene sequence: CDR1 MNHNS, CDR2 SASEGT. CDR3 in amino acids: CASSEERGGRDEQFF.

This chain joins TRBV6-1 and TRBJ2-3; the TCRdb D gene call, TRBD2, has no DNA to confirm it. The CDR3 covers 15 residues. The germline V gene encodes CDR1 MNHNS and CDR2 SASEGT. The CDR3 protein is CASAHRQGSSDTQYF.

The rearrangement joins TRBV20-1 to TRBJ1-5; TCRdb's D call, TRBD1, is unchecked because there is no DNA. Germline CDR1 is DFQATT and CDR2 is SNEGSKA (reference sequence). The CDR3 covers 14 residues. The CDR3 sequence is CSAVRQGQNQPQHF.

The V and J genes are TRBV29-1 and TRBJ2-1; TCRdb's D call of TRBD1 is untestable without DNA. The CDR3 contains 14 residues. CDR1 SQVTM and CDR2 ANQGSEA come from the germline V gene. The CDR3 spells CSVDVRQPYNEQFF.

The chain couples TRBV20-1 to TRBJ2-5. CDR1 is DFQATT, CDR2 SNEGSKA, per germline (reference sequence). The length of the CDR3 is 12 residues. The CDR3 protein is CSARKGFGTQYF.

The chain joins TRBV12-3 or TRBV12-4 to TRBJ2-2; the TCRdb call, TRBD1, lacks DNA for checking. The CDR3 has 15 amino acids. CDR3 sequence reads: CASSFRTENTGELFF.

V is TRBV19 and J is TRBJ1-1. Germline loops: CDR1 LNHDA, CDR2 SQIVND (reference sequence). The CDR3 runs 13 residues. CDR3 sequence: CASSIGGDGEAFF. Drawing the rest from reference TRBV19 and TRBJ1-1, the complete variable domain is DGGITQSPKYLFRKEGQNVTLSCEQNLNHDAMYWYRQDPGQGLRLIYYSQIVNDFQKGDIAEGYSVSREKKESFPLTVTSAQKNPTAFYLCASSIGGDGEAFFGQGTRLTVV.

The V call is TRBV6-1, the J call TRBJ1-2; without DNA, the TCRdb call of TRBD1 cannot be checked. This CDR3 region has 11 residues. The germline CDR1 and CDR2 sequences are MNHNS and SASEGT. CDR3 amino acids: CASSRQGAYTF.

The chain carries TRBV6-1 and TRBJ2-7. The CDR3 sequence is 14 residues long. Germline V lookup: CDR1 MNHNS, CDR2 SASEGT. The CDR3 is CASSELGTSYEQYF.

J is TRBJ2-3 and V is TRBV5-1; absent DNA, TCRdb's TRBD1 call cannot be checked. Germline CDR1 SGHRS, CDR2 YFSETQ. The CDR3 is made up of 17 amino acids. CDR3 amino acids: CASSWTSGGISTDTQYF.